The TCR beta chain under discussion was sequenced for a study of T cell responses to AZD1222 COVID-19 vaccine. Study-wide results and caveats: Dominant at 160-218 and 743-854, vaccine-associated CD4 TCRs also spanned spike. Spike-specific TCR breadth and depth were elevated following two AZD1222 doses. White British donors predominated, females outnumbered males, and clonal diversity was possibly underestimated. Reportedly, nearly half the spike-specific TCRs target unmutated variant regions.

Clones were read by immunoSEQ multiplex PCR, and TCRdb kept only the in-frame ones, dropping some. The sample lists more than 120,000 clones, 88% seen once, with 5.4% in the top ten. The V gene end was trimmed by 5 bases and the J gene end by 5 bases; junction bases not matched to a gene: 10. The germline V gene has CDR1 SGHRS and CDR2 YFSETQ. The CDR3 runs to 16 residues. For this clone: What it binds is unknown.

This receptor was obtained from an adult who received the MenACWY meningococcal vaccine as a control. The sequencing used peripheral blood, collected 28 days after the second dose of the MenACWY control vaccine. The chain employs TRBV5-1 and TRBJ1-4; 9 nucleotides match TRBD1. The CDR3 protein is CASRGTGLYLNEKLFF. The CDR3 bases are TGCGCCAGCAGGGGGACAGGGCTTTACTTAAATGAAAAACTGTTTTTT. Filled out from reference TRBV5-1 and TRBJ1-4, the complete variable domain reads KAGVTQTPRYLIKTRGQQVTLSCSPISGHRSVSWYQQTPGQGLQFLFEYFSETQRNKGNFPGRFSGRQFSNSRSEMNVSTLELGDSALYLCASRGTGLYLNEKLFFGSGTQLSVL.